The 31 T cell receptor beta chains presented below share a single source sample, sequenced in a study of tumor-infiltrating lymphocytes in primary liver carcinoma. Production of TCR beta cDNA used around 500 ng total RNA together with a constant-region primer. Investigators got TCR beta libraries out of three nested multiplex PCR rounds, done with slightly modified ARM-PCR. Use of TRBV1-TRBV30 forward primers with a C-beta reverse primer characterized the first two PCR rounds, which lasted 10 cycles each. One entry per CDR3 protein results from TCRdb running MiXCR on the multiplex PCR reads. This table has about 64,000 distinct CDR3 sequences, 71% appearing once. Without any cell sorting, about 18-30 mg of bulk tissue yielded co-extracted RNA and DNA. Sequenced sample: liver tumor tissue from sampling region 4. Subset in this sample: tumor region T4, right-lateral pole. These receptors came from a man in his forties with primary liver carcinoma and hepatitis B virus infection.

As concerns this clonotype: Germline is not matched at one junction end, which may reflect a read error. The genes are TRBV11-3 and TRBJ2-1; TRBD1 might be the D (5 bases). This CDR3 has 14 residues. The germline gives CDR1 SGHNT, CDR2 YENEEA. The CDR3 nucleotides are TGTGCCCGCAGCTTAGGGGTCAGTATCAATGAGCAGTTCTTC. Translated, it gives CARSLGVSINEQFF. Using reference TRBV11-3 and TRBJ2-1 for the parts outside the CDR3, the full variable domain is EAGVVQSPRYKIIEKKQPVAFWCNPISGHNTLYWYLQNLGQGPELLIRYENEEAVDDSQLPKDRFSAERLKGVDSTLKIQPAELGDSAVYLCARSLGVSINEQFFGPGTRLTVL.

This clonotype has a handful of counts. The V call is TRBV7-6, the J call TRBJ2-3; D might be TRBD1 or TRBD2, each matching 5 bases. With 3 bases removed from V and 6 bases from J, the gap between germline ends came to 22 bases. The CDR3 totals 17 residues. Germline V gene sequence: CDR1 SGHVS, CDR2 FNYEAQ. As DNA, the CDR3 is TGTGCCAGCAGCTTCACGTCCGGGGACCTGGTTCTGGATACGCAGTATTTT. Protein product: CASSFTSGDLVLDTQYF.

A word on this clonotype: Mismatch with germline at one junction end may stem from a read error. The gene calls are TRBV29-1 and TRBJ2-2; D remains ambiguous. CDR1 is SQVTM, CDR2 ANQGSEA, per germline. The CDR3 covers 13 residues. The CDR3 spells CSVDPRNIGELFF. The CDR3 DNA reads TGCAGCGTTGATCCCAGGAACATCGGGGAGCTGTTTTTT.

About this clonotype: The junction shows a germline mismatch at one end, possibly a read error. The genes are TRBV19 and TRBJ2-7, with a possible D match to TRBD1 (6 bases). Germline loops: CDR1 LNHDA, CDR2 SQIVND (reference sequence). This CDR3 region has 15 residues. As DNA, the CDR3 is TGTGCCAGTAGTATCGGATTAGGGGGAAGCTACGAGCAGTATTTC. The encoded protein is CASSIGLGGSYEQYF.

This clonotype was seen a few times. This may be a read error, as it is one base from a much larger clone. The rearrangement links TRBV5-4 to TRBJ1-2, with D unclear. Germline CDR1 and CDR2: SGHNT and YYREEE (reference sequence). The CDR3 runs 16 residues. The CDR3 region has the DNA TGTGCCAGCAGCTTGAGAAGAGGAACAGATGGCTATGACTACACCTTC. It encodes CASSLRRGTDGYDYTF.

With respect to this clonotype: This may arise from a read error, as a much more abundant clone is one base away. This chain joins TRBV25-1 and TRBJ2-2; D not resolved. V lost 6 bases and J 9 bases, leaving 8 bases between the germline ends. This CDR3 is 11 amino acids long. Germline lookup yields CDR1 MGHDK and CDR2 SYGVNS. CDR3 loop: CASRGARELFF. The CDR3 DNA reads TGTGCCAGCAGGGGCGCCAGGGAGCTGTTTTTT.

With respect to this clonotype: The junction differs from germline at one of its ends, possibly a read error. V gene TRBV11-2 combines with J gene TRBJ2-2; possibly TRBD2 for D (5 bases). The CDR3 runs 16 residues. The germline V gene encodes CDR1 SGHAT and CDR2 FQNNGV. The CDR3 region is CASSGPRSANTGELLF. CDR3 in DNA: TGTGCCAGCAGCGGGCCTAGGAGCGCGAACACCGGGGAGCTGCTTTTT.

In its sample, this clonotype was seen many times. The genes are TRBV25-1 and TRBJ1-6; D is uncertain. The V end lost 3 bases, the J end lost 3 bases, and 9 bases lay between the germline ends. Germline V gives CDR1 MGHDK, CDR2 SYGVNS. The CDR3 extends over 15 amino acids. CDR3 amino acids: CASSDRGIYNSPLHF. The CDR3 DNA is TGTGCCAGCAGTGATCGAGGCATCTATAATTCACCCCTCCACTTT.

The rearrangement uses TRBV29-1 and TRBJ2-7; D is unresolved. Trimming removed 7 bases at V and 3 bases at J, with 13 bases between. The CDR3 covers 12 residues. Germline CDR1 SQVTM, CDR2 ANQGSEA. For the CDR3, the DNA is TGCAGCGCAAACCTTGGTAGCTACGAGCAGTACTTC. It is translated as CSANLGSYEQYF.

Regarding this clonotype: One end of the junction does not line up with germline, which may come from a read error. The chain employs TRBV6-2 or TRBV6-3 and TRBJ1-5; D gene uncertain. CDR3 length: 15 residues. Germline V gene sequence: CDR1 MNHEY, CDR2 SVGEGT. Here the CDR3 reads CVSTIDNYSNQPKHF. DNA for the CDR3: TGTGTCAGCACCATCGACAACTATAGCAATCAGCCCAAGCATTTT.

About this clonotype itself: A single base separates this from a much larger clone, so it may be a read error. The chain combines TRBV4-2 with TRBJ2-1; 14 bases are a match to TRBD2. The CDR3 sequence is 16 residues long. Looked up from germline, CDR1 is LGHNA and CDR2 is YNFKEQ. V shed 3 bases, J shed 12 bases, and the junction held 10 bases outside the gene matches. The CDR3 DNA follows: TGTGCCAGCAGCCAGCCGGGACTAGCGGGAGATAGTGGGCAGTTCTTC. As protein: CASSQPGLAGDSGQFF.

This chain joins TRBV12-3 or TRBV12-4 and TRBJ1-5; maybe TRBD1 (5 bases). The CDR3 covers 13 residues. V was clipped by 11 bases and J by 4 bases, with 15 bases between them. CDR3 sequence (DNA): TGTGCCTCCGCACGGGGGGGAAATCAGCCCCAGCATTTT. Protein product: CASARGGNQPQHF.

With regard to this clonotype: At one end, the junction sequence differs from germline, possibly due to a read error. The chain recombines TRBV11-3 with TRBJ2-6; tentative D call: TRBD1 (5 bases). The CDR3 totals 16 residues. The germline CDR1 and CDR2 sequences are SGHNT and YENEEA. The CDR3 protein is CVSSSTAQSGANPLTF. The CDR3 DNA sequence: TGTGTCAGCAGCTCGACAGCACAGTCTGGGGCCAACCCCCTGACTTTC. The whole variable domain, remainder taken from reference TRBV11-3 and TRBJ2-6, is EAGVVQSPRYKIIEKKQPVAFWCNPISGHNTLYWYLQNLGQGPELLIRYENEEAVDDSQLPKDRFSAERLKGVDSTLKIQPAELGDSAVYLCVSSSTAQSGANPLTFGAGSRLTVL.

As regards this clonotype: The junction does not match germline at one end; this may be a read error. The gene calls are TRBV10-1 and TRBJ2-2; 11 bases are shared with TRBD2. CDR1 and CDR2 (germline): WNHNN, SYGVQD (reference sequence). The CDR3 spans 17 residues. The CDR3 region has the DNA TGCGCCAGCAGTGATGGGCTAGCGGGAGGAGGTATCGGGGAACTGTTTTTT. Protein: CASSDGLAGGGIGELFF.

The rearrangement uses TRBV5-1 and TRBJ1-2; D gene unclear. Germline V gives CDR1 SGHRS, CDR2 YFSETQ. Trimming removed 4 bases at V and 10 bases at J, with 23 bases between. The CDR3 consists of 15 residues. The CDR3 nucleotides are TGCGCCAGCAGCCAAGACGGAGGCACTATAGTGGACTACACCTTC. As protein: CASSQDGGTIVDYTF.

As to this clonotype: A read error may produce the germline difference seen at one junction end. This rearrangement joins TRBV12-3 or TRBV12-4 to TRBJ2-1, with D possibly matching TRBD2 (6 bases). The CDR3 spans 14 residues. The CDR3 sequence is CASILISGVNKQFF. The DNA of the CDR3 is TGTGCCAGCATTCTGATTAGCGGAGTCAATAAGCAGTTCTTC.

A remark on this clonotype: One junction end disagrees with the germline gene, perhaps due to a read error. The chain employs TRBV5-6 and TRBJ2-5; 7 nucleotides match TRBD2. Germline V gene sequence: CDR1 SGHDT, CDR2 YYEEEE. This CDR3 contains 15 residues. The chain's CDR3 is CASGASGRDQETQNF. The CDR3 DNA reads TGTGCCAGCGGAGCTAGTGGGAGGGATCAAGAGACCCAGAACTTC.

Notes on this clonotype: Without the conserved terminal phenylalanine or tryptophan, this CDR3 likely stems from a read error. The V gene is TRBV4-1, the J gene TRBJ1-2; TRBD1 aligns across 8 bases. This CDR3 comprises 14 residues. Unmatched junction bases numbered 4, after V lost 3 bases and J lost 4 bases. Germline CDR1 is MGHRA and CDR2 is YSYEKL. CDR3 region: CASSQGDRSYGYTL. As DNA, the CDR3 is TGCGCCAGCAGCCAGGGGGACAGGAGCTATGGCTACACCTTA.

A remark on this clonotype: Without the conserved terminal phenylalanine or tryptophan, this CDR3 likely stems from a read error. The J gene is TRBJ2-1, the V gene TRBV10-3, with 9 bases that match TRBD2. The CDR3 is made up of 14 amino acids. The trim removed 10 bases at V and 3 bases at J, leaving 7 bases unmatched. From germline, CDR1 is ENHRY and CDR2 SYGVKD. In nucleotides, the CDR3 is TGTGCCAGCTTAGCGGGAGTAGGCTACAATGAGCAGTTCGTC. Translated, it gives CASLAGVGYNEQFV.

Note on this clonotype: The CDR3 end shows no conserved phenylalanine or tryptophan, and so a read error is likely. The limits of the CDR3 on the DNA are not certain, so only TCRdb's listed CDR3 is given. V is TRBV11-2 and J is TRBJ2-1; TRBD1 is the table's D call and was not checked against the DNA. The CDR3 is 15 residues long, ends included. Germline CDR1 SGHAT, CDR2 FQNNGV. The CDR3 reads CASSSGTGAKDEESI.

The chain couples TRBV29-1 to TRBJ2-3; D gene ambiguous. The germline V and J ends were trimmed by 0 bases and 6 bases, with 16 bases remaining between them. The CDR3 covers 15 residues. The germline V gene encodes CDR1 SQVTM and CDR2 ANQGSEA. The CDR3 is CSVEEWARIKDTQYF. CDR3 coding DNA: TGCAGCGTTGAAGAATGGGCTAGGATCAAGGATACGCAGTATTTT.

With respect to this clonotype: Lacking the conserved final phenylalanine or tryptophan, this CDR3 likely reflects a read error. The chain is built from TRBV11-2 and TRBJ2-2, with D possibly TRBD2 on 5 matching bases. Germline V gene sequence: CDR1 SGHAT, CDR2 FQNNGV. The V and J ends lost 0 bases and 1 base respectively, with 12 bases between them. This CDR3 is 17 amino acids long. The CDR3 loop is CASSLDHRGRNTGELFL. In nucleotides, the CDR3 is TGTGCCAGCAGCTTAGATCATCGGGGTAGGAACACCGGGGAGCTGTTTCTT.

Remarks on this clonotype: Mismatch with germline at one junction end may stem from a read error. As DNA, the CDR3 is TGTGCCAACAGCTTGGGACAGCACGAGACCCAGTACTTC. It translates to CANSLGQHETQYF. The chain employs TRBV5-6 and TRBJ2-5; 7 bases agree with TRBD1. The CDR3 sequence is 13 residues long. CDR1 is SGHDT and CDR2 is YYEEEE in the germline V gene.

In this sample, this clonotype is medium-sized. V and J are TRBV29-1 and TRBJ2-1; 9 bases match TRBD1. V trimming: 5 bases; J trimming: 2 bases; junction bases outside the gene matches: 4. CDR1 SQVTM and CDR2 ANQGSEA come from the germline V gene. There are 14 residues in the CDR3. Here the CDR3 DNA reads TGCAGCGTTCTTGGACAGGGGACCTACAATGAGCAGTTCTTC. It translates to CSVLGQGTYNEQFF.

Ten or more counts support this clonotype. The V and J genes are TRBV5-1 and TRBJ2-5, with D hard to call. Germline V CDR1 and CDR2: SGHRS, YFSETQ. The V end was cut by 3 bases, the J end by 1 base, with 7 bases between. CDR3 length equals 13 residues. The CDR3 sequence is CASSWEGQETQYF. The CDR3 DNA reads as TGCGCCAGCAGCTGGGAAGGCCAAGAGACCCAGTACTTC.

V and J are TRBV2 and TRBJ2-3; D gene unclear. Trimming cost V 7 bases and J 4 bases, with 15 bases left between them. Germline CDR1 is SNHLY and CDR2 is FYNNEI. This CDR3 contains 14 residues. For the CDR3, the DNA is TGTGCCAGCATACCCCGAACAAGTCCAGATACGCAGTATTTT. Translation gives CASIPRTSPDTQYF.

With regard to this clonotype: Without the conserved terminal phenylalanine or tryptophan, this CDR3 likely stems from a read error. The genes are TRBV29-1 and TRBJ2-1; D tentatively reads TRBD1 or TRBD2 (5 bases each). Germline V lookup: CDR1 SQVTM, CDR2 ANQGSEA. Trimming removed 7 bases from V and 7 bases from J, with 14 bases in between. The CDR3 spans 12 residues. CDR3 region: CSAHPEGNEQFL. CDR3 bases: TGCAGCGCCCACCCAGAGGGGAATGAGCAGTTCTTA.

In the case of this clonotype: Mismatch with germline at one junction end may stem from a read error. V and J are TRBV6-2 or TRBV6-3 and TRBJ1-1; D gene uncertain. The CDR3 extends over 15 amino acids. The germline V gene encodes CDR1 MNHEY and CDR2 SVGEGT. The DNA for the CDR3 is TGTGCCAGCAGTTACCTGTCGGCGGGGAACATTGAAGCTTTCTTT. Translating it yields CASSYLSAGNIEAFF.

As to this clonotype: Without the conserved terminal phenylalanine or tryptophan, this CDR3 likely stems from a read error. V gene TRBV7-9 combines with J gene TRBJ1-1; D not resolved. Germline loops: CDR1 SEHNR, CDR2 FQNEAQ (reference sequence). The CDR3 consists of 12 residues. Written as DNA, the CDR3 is TGTACTAGTAGCTTGAGCGAGACTGAAGCTTTCGTT. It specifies CTSSLSETEAFV.

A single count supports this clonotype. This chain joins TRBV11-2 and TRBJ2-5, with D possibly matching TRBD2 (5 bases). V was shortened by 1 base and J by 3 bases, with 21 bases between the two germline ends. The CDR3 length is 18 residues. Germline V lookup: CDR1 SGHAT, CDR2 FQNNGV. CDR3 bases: TGTGCCAGCAGCTTAGCGACGCTAGCCCTGGGAAATAAAGAGACCCAGTACTTC. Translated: CASSLATLALGNKETQYF.

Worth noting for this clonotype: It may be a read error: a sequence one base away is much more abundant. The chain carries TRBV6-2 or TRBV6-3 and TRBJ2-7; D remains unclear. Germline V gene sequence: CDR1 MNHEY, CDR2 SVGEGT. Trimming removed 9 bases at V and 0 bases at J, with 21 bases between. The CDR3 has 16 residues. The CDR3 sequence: CARSSGRSRSSYEQYF. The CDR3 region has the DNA TGTGCCAGAAGTAGTGGGCGGAGCCGCAGCTCCTACGAGCAGTACTTC.